Below, 26 T cell receptor beta chains from the same sample are listed, as sequenced in a study of T-cell memory formation after mild COVID-19. TCRdb recomputed calls from the 5' RACE reads with MiXCR, one row per CDR3 protein. The sample holds around 310,000 distinct CDR3 sequences, 14% seen once. Sequencing input: PBMCs or a T cell subset sorted from them (not recorded which). These receptors all come from a man younger than 35 who had mild COVID-19 (a few samples of this study predate the infection). Cell type and time point are not known.

This clonotype was seen at least ten times. The V and J genes are TRBV7-6 and TRBJ2-7; 14 nucleotides line up with TRBD2. CDR1 SGHVS and CDR2 FNYEAQ come from the germline V gene. CDR3 length equals 15 residues. V lost 2 bases and J lost 7; bases outside the gene matches: 4. As DNA, the CDR3 is TGTGCCAGCAGCTTATGGACTAGCGGGGGGCTGGAGCAGTACTTC. It translates to CASSLWTSGGLEQYF.

The DNA for the CDR3 is TGTGCCAGCACCCCCCTCCCCCGAGGGGGTCAGCCCCAGCATTTT. This sequence encodes CASTPLPRGGQPQHF. The V gene is TRBV6-1, the J gene TRBJ1-5, with a tentative D call TRBD1 (6 bases). CDR1 is MNHNS, CDR2 SASEGT, per germline. Trimming cost V 7 bases and J 6 bases, with 19 bases left between them. The CDR3 contains 15 residues.

This clonotype was counted a few times. The chain recombines TRBV19 with TRBJ2-1; TRBD1 matches at 11 bases. The CDR3 sequence is 13 residues long. Trimming took 10 bases from V and 4 from J; bases not matched to a gene: 3. CDR1 is LNHDA, CDR2 SQIVND, per germline (reference sequence). Here the CDR3 DNA reads TGTGCCACAGGACAGGGGGCTTACAATGAGCAGTTCTTC. This gives the protein CATGQGAYNEQFF. Full variable domain (missing parts from reference TRBV19 and TRBJ2-1): DGGITQSPKYLFRKEGQNVTLSCEQNLNHDAMYWYRQDPGQGLRLIYYSQIVNDFQKGDIAEGYSVSREKKESFPLTVTSAQKNPTAFYLCATGQGAYNEQFFGPGTRLTVL.

The chain uses TRBV9 and TRBJ2-3; D uncertain. The CDR3 is 11 residues long. From germline, CDR1 is SGDLS and CDR2 YYNGEE. Trimming removed 2 bases from V and 5 bases from J, with 3 bases in between. The CDR3 DNA is TGTGCCAGCAGCGTTGGAGATACGCAGTATTTT. Translation: CASSVGDTQYF. The full variable domain, rest sourced from reference TRBV9 and TRBJ2-3, is DSGVTQTPKHLITATGQRVTLRCSPRSGDLSVYWYQQSLDQGLQFLIQYYNGEERAKGNILERFSAQQFPDLHSELNLSSLELGDSALYFCASSVGDTQYFGPGTRLTVL.

This clonotype occurred many times. This chain uses TRBV5-1 with TRBJ2-5; a possible D gene is TRBD1 (5 bases). This CDR3 has 15 residues. Germline V gives CDR1 SGHRS, CDR2 YFSETQ. V lost 7 bases and J 5 bases, leaving 21 bases between the germline ends. CDR3 in amino acids: CASQGDYKGLETQYF. CDR3 coding DNA: TGCGCCAGCCAAGGGGATTACAAGGGTCTCGAGACCCAGTACTTC.

This sequence joins TRBV19 and TRBJ2-2; 9 bases align to TRBD1. The germline gives CDR1 LNHDA, CDR2 SQIVND (reference sequence). The V and J ends lost 3 bases and 5 bases, in that order; junction bases with no gene match: 13. This CDR3 contains 18 residues. CDR3 nucleotide sequence: TGTGCCAGTAGTATCAGAATAATGGACAGGGGAAAGACCGGGGAGCTGTTTTTT. The encoded protein is CASSIRIMDRGKTGELFF.

The chain is built from TRBV5-1 and TRBJ1-2, with 9 bases fitting TRBD1. The CDR3 totals 15 residues. Per the germline V gene, CDR1 is SGHRS and CDR2 is YFSETQ. V lost 6 bases and J lost 6; bases outside the gene matches: 12. CDR3 region: CASNIGDREQNGYTF. The CDR3 DNA reads TGCGCCAGCAATATAGGGGACAGGGAACAAAATGGCTACACCTTC.

In this sample, this clonotype turned up a few times. The CDR3 here is CASSSRTGTPREQYF. The CDR3 nucleotides read TGTGCCAGCAGCTCCCGGACAGGGACCCCGAGGGAGCAGTACTTC. The chain uses TRBV3-1 and TRBJ2-7, with 8 positions matching TRBD1. The V and J ends lost 5 bases and 7 bases, in that order; junction bases with no gene match: 13. CDR3 length equals 15 residues. Germline CDR1 and CDR2: LGHDT and YNNKEL (reference sequence).

The rearrangement joins TRBV5-4 to TRBJ1-1; D is undetermined. CDR1 and CDR2 from the germline V gene are SGHNT and YYREEE (reference sequence). V lost 4 bases and J 0 bases, leaving 4 bases between the germline ends. The CDR3 contains 12 residues. For the CDR3, the DNA is TGTGCCAGCAGCGCCATGAACACTGAAGCTTTCTTT. This gives the protein CASSAMNTEAFF.

This chain links TRBV6-2 or TRBV6-3 with TRBJ2-6; possibly TRBD1 for D (6 bases). Per the germline V gene, CDR1 is MNHEY and CDR2 is SVGEGT. V shed 6 bases and J shed 0 bases, with 12 bases lying between them. The CDR3 covers 16 residues. The CDR3 DNA follows: TGTGCCAGCAGCCGACAGGAATTCTCTGGGGCCAACGTCCTGACTTTC. Residues: CASSRQEFSGANVLTF.

This clonotype was counted a few times. The chain combines TRBV5-1 with TRBJ1-1, with TRBD1 as a possible D gene (6 bases). The CDR3 spans 13 residues. The germline CDR1 and CDR2 sequences are SGHRS and YFSETQ. Trimming cost V 3 bases and J 5 bases, with 11 bases left between them. The CDR3 DNA reads TGCGCCAGCAGCTCCTACAGGGCGACTGAAGCTTTCTTT. It codes for CASSSYRATEAFF.

Many counts were recorded for this clonotype. The rearrangement uses TRBV5-6 and TRBJ2-4; 11 positions match TRBD2. The germline gives CDR1 SGHDT, CDR2 YYEEEE. CDR3 length: 17 residues. Unmatched junction bases numbered 2, after V lost 0 bases and J lost 0 bases. The CDR3 nucleotides read TGTGCCAGCAGCTTGGTGGGACTAGCGGAAGCCAAAAACATTCAGTACTTC. Translated: CASSLVGLAEAKNIQYF.

This clonotype was seen only a few times. The chain recombines TRBV7-9 with TRBJ2-1; no reliable D call. CDR3 length: 14 residues. Germline V gene sequence: CDR1 SEHNR, CDR2 FQNEAQ (reference sequence). Trimming removed 4 bases at V and 3 bases at J, with 10 bases between. CDR3 residues: CASSYHADYNEQFF. The CDR3 DNA reads TGTGCCAGCAGCTATCACGCGGACTACAATGAGCAGTTCTTC.

V is TRBV29-1 and J is TRBJ2-1; 8 positions agree with TRBD2. The CDR3 covers 15 residues. Unmatched junction bases numbered 10, after V lost 3 bases and J lost 6 bases. Germline lookup yields CDR1 SQVTM and CDR2 ANQGSEA. CDR3 residues: CSVDGPSGPCNEQFF. In nucleotides, the CDR3 is TGCAGCGTTGATGGGCCTAGCGGGCCCTGCAATGAGCAGTTCTTC.

Ten or more counts support this clonotype. The CDR3 is CASRGANVLTF. The DNA for the CDR3 is TGTGCGTCGCGAGGGGCCAACGTCCTGACTTTC. J is TRBJ2-6 and V is TRBV7-2; D remains unclear. CDR1 and CDR2 (germline): SGHTA, FQGNSA. CDR3 length equals 11 residues. The full variable domain, in which reference TRBV7-2 and TRBJ2-6 provide the parts outside the CDR3, is GAGVSQSPSNKVTEKGKDVELRCDPISGHTALYWYRQSLGQGLEFLIYFQGNSAPDKSGLPSDRFSAERTGGSVSTLTIQRTQQEDSAVYLCASRGANVLTFGAGSRLTVL.

This clonotype was seen at least ten times. J is TRBJ2-2 and V is TRBV12-3 or TRBV12-4, with TRBD2 as a possible D gene (6 bases). The CDR3 covers 12 residues. Trimming removed 5 bases at V and 8 bases at J, with 9 bases between. CDR3 in DNA: TGTGCCAGCAGTCCCGGGAGTGGGGAGCTGTTTTTT. It is translated as CASSPGSGELFF.

The chain combines TRBV7-9 with TRBJ2-7; 8 bases align to TRBD2. CDR3 length: 15 amino acids. Germline CDR1 reads SEHNR; CDR2 reads FQNEAQ (reference sequence). V trimming: 7 bases; J trimming: 0 bases; junction bases outside the gene matches: 8. The CDR3 sequence: CASTGGGTRSYEQYF. The CDR3 DNA follows: TGTGCCAGCACCGGCGGGGGGACACGCTCCTACGAGCAGTACTTC. Using reference TRBV7-9 and TRBJ2-7 for the parts outside the CDR3, the full variable domain is DTGVSQNPRHKITKRGQNVTFRCDPISEHNRLYWYRQTLGQGPEFLTYFQNEAQLEKSRLLSDRFSAERPKGSFSTLEIQRTEQGDSAMYLCASTGGGTRSYEQYFGPGTRLTVT.

This clonotype has more than one count but fewer than ten. The chain has TRBV18 and TRBJ2-3; possible D gene TRBD2, 5 bases. Germline lookup yields CDR1 KGHSH and CDR2 LQKENI. V gave up 3 bases and J gave up 6 bases, with 16 bases separating them. CDR3 length: 15 amino acids. The CDR3: CASSPRARGADTQYF. For the CDR3, the DNA is TGTGCCAGCTCACCCCGGGCACGGGGAGCGGATACGCAGTATTTT.

The V call is TRBV4-3, the J call TRBJ1-1, with D unclear. V was shortened by 0 bases and J by 8 bases, with 13 bases between the two germline ends. The germline V gene encodes CDR1 LGHNA and CDR2 YSLEER. The CDR3 has 14 residues. The DNA for the CDR3 is TGCGCCAGCAGCCAAGAAAACCCGCCTGAAGAAGCTTTCTTT. Protein: CASSQENPPEEAFF.

This chain links TRBV6-2 or TRBV6-3 with TRBJ1-1; 7 nucleotides match TRBD1. This CDR3 is 15 amino acids long. The germline V gene encodes CDR1 MNHEY and CDR2 SVGEGT. Germline trimming cut 2 bases from V and 6 bases from J; bases unmatched to any gene: 9. The CDR3 sequence is CASSYGHRGTAEAFF. CDR3 coding DNA: TGTGCCAGCAGTTACGGTCACAGGGGCACCGCTGAAGCTTTCTTT.

The genes are TRBV6-2 or TRBV6-3 and TRBJ1-2, with TRBD1 matching 7 bases. V dropped 2 bases and J dropped 0; count of bases not matched to a gene: 0. The CDR3 consists of 14 residues. Per germline, CDR1 MNHEY and CDR2 SVGEGT. The CDR3 nucleotides are TGTGCCAGCAGTTACGGGACAGCTAACTATGGCTACACCTTC. Amino acid sequence: CASSYGTANYGYTF.

This clonotype was observed a handful of times. The chain is built from TRBV6-2 or TRBV6-3 and TRBJ1-2, with D perhaps matching TRBD1 (5 bases). The CDR3 length is 13 residues. Per the germline V gene, CDR1 is MNHEY and CDR2 is SVGEGT. Deletions cut 2 bases from V and 8 bases from J, with 12 bases between. The CDR3 DNA reads as TGTGCCAGCAGTTACGTGGGGCTCGGCGGCTACACCTTC. It encodes CASSYVGLGGYTF.

The chain has TRBV7-2 and TRBJ2-1; 9 bases are shared with TRBD1. The junction had 14 bases not matched to a gene; V was cut back by 5 bases and J by 6 bases. Germline V CDR1 and CDR2: SGHTA, FQGNSA. This CDR3 is 17 amino acids long. The CDR3 sequence: CASSLKWWDREANEQFF. The CDR3 DNA is TGTGCCAGCAGCCTCAAGTGGTGGGACAGGGAAGCCAATGAGCAGTTCTTC. Complete variable domain (other parts from reference TRBV7-2 and TRBJ2-1): GAGVSQSPSNKVTEKGKDVELRCDPISGHTALYWYRQSLGQGLEFLIYFQGNSAPDKSGLPSDRFSAERTGGSVSTLTIQRTQQEDSAVYLCASSLKWWDREANEQFFGPGTRLTVL.

Of note for this clonotype: This may arise from a read error, as a much more abundant clone is one base away. This chain joins TRBV6-5 and TRBJ2-1; D is uncertain. The V gene's germline CDR1 is MNHEY and CDR2 SVGAGI. The CDR3 has 13 amino acids. Here the CDR3 DNA reads TGTGCCAGCAGTTACTCGGTGGGAAGTGAGCAGATCTTC. This gives the protein CASSYSVGSEQIF.

The chain couples TRBV7-3 to TRBJ1-1; D may be TRBD1 (6 bases). The CDR3 runs 14 residues. Trimming shortened V by 5 bases and J by 0 bases, and 10 bases separated the two germline ends. Germline values: CDR1 SGHTA, CDR2 FQGTGA. As DNA, the CDR3 is TGTGCCAGCAGCACAGGGATCATGAACACTGAAGCTTTCTTT. The encoded protein is CASSTGIMNTEAFF.

A few counts support this clonotype. The chain links TRBV10-3 to TRBJ2-7; no definite D call. The CDR3 loop spans 12 amino acids. The germline V and J ends were trimmed by 2 bases and 9 bases, with 11 bases remaining between them. Germline CDR1 and CDR2: ENHRY and SYGVKD. CDR3 sequence (DNA): TGTGCCATCAGTGAGCCAGGAGTAGGGCAGTACGTC. Protein: CAISEPGVGQYV.